What follows are 16 T cell receptor beta chains derived from one specimen sequenced in a study of T cell clonality in common variable immunodeficiency. Libraries were prepared by immunoSEQ multiplex PCR; TCRdb keeps only in-frame clonotypes and omits some of them. The repertoire consists of approximately 21,000 clones, none detected only once. The study's findings and limits: Common variable immunodeficiency TCR beta sequences reportedly had fewer deletions and N-nucleotide insertions.

Which antigens these TCRs recognize remains unknown. The sample was peripheral blood mononuclear cells. The receptors were gathered from a human donor with common variable immunodeficiency.

The chain's CDR3 is CAWDPGQANEKLFF. CDR3 DNA (partial): TGTGCCTGGGACCCGGGACAGGCTAATGAAAAA. The rearrangement joins TRBV30 to TRBJ1-4; 8 bases are a match to TRBD1. The read comes to an end 3 residues before the CDR3 does, leaving the germline J gene to fill in the end. J was trimmed by 3 bases and V by 5 bases; bases with no gene match: 5. CDR3 length: 14 residues. CDR1 and CDR2 from the germline V gene are GTSNPN and SVGIG (reference sequence).

About this clone: The sequenced fragment ends 3 residues before the CDR3 boundary, so the rest is inferred from the germline J gene. The gene calls are TRBV6-2 or TRBV6-3 and TRBJ2-3, with D possibly TRBD2 on 5 matching bases. This CDR3 region has 14 residues. V was clipped by 5 bases and J by 6 bases, with 15 bases between them. Germline CDR1 reads MNHEY; CDR2 reads SVGEGT. The chain's CDR3 is CASSRGLPVDTQYF. CDR3 DNA (partial): TGTGCCAGCAGTCGCGGACTGCCGGTGGATACG.

This clone was seen only a few times. This CDR3 is CASSPGLAGLDTQYF. The sequenced CDR3 bases are TGTGCCAGCTCGCCGGGACTAGCGGGACTAGATACG. The chain has TRBV18 and TRBJ2-3; 13 nucleotides align to TRBD2. The DNA ends 3 residues before the CDR3 does, and the rest of the CDR3 is filled in from the germline J gene. V was clipped by 6 bases and J by 5 bases; unmatched bases: 5. CDR3 length: 15 residues. Germline V gives CDR1 KGHSH, CDR2 LQKENI.

This clone turned up a few times. The CDR3 is cut off 3 residues early in the read; its end comes from the germline J gene. The V gene is TRBV7-2, the J gene TRBJ1-3; 7 bases align to TRBD1. The V and J ends lost 5 bases and 3 bases, in that order; junction bases with no gene match: 4. This CDR3 is built from 14 residues. Germline V gene data show CDR1 as SGHTA and CDR2 as FQGNSA. The sequenced part of the CDR3 DNA is TGTGCCAGCAGCGCGACAGGGAATGGAAACACC. This encodes CASSATGNGNT. From start to end, the CDR3 is CASSATGNGNTIYF.

This clone was observed a handful of times. From the germline J gene comes the end of the CDR3, since the read stops 3 residues before it. V gene TRBV6-2 or TRBV6-3 combines with J gene TRBJ2-7; weak D call: TRBD1 (6 bases). V was clipped by 8 bases and J by 0 bases, with 11 bases between them. This CDR3 is built from 13 residues. Germline CDR1 and CDR2: MNHEY and SVGEGT. This chain's CDR3 is CASGKDSSYEQYF. CDR3 DNA, as far as it was read: TGTGCCAGCGGGAAGGACAGCTCCTACGAG.

The DNA read from the CDR3 is TGTGCCAGTAGTATCGGTCCGGGCTACAATGAG. Translating gives CASSIGPGYNE. The full CDR3 protein is CASSIGPGYNEQFF. This sequence joins TRBV19 and TRBJ2-1; D not resolved. The read finishes 3 residues shy of the CDR3 end, and the germline J gene is used to complete it. The CDR3 loop spans 14 amino acids. The V gene lost 3 bases and the J gene lost 3 bases, with 9 bases spanning the gap. Per germline, CDR1 LNHDA and CDR2 SQIVND (reference sequence).

A word on this clone: The read halts 3 residues ahead of the CDR3 end, with the missing end drawn from the germline J gene. The gene calls are TRBV7-9 and TRBJ2-1; D is ambiguous. The length of the CDR3 is 14 residues. Germline V lookup: CDR1 SEHNR, CDR2 FQNEAQ (reference sequence). The V end lost 0 bases, the J end lost 8 bases, and 11 bases lay between the germline ends. CDR3 amino acids: CASSLARFADEQFF. The DNA read from the CDR3 is TGTGCCAGCAGCTTAGCCAGGTTCGCCGATGAG.

The sample holds a few counts of this clone. The sequenced fragment ends 3 residues before the CDR3 boundary, so the rest is inferred from the germline J gene. The V call is TRBV7-9, the J call TRBJ2-5; 10 bases line up with TRBD2. Germline assignment: CDR1 SEHNR and CDR2 FQNEAQ (reference sequence). The CDR3 is 14 amino acids. V trimming: 5 bases; J trimming: 4 bases; junction bases outside the gene matches: 4. The CDR3 DNA, read in part, is TGTGCCAGCAGCCATAGACTAGCGGGAGAGACC. Translation: CASSHRLAGET. The full CDR3 is CASSHRLAGETQYF.

Points on this clone: With the read ending 3 residues before the CDR3 end, the germline J gene is used to fill in that end. V and J are TRBV30 and TRBJ1-2; tentatively, D is TRBD1 (5 bases). CDR1 and CDR2 (germline): GTSNPN, SVGIG (reference sequence). The length of the CDR3 is 15 residues. V was trimmed by 3 bases and J by 4 bases, leaving 18 bases between them. CDR3 region: CAWSADSGAGYGYTF. The DNA read from the CDR3 is TGTGCCTGGAGCGCTGATTCTGGGGCCGGCTATGGC. Supplemented by reference TRBV30 and TRBJ1-2, the full variable domain reads SQTIHQWPATLVQPVGSPLSLECTVEGTSNPNLYWYRQAAGRGLQLLFYSVGIGQISSEVPQNLSASRPQDRQFILSSKKLLLSDSGFYLCAWSADSGAGYGYTFGSGTRLTVV.

In this sample, this clone is medium-sized. The CDR3 end falls 3 residues outside the read, so it is completed with the germline J gene. This chain connects TRBV9 to TRBJ1-2, with TRBD1 identical over 8 bases. Germline CDR1 is SGDLS and CDR2 is YYNGEE. This CDR3 has 16 amino acids. Germline trimming cut 3 bases from V and 2 bases from J; bases unmatched to any gene: 9. The sequenced part of the CDR3 DNA is TGTGCCAGCAGCGGGGGAGCCGGGACAGGCAACTATGGC. Translated: CASSGGAGTGNYG. In full, the CDR3 reads CASSGGAGTGNYGYTF.

In this sample, this clone turned up a few times. Coverage ceases 3 residues before the CDR3 finishes, and the germline J gene fills in the end. V and J are TRBV7-6 and TRBJ2-1; weak D call: TRBD1 (5 bases). V was cut by 5 bases and J by 9 bases, with 11 bases left in between. Germline loops: CDR1 SGHVS, CDR2 FNYEAQ. The CDR3 totals 12 residues. The CDR3 loop reads CASSPNRGEQFF. The covered CDR3 bases are TGTGCCAGCAGCCCTAATAGGGGTGAG.

To note about this clone: The sequence runs out 3 residues before the end of the CDR3; the remainder is reconstructed from the germline J gene. This chain joins TRBV7-3 and TRBJ2-7; 12 nucleotides agree with TRBD2. From germline, CDR1 is SGHTA and CDR2 FQGTGA. J gave up 6 bases and V 4 bases, and 7 bases lay outside the gene matches. This CDR3 is built from 15 residues. CDR3 bases read: TGTGCCAGCAGCTCGATTACTAGCGGGAGGACCGAG. Amino acid sequence: CASSSITSGRTE. The whole CDR3 is CASSSITSGRTEQYF.

This clone occurred many times. The read terminates 3 residues ahead of where the CDR3 ends, so the germline J gene completes it. The chain couples TRBV7-8 to TRBJ1-1, with D tentatively TRBD1 (5 bases). Germline lookup yields CDR1 SGHVS and CDR2 FQNEAQ. The CDR3 has 11 amino acids. CDR3 amino acids: CASSLGQEAFF. The CDR3 DNA, read in part, is TGTGCCAGCAGCTTAGGACAGGAA.

This clone was seen more than once but under ten times. The read falls 3 residues short of the CDR3 end, and the missing part is taken from the germline J gene. This chain connects TRBV7-9 to TRBJ2-7; 8 positions match TRBD1. In germline, CDR1 is SEHNR, CDR2 FQNEAQ (reference sequence). V dropped 1 base and J dropped 3; count of bases not matched to a gene: 2. The CDR3 loop spans 14 amino acids. The CDR3 reads CASSLGQGLYEQYF. The CDR3 DNA, read in part, is TGTGCCAGCAGCTTAGGACAGGGGCTCTACGAG.

Concerning this clone: From the germline J gene comes the end of the CDR3, since the read stops 3 residues before it. The rearrangement uses TRBV18 and TRBJ2-2; TRBD2 matches at 9 bases. The trim removed 3 bases at V and 2 bases at J, leaving 4 bases unmatched. This CDR3 has 16 residues. Germline loops: CDR1 KGHSH, CDR2 LQKENI. The covered CDR3 bases are TGTGCCAGCTCACCCGACCTAGCGGGAAACACCGGGGAG. Its translation: CASSPDLAGNTGE. The entire CDR3 protein is CASSPDLAGNTGELFF.

In regard to this clone: The read finishes 3 residues shy of the CDR3 end, and the germline J gene is used to complete it. This rearrangement joins TRBV20-1 to TRBJ2-5; 9 nucleotides align to TRBD2. CDR1 and CDR2 (germline): DFQATT, SNEGSKA (reference sequence). CDR3 length: 16 residues. Trimming at V came to 0 bases and at J to 1 base, leaving 6 bases not matched to a gene. The part of the CDR3 DNA that was read is TGCAGTGCTAGAGACCCGACTAGCGGTTCCCAAGAGACC. This encodes CSARDPTSGSQET. The entire CDR3 protein reads CSARDPTSGSQETQYF.